This T cell receptor (beta chain) was retrieved from a study of brain T cells in children with intractable seizures (dated by TCRdb to about 2021). General notes on the study: Resected brain tissue from about 48 pediatric epilepsy surgery cases was initially screened for immune gene transcripts with a NanoString immunology panel. Among the roughly twelve selected surgery cases, eight also had pre-surgery blood sequenced, leaving four with brain tissue only.

As regards this clone: The specificity of this receptor is unknown. The record has no base qualities; no much larger clone is one base away.

Based on the germline V gene, the CDR1 and CDR2 sequences are SGHDT and YYEEEE. Cut back by 0 bases and 9 bases, the V and J ends lie 16 bases apart. From the cysteine up to the phenylalanine, the CDR3 has a length of 15 residues. Only the CDR3 portion is preserved as DNA: 45 bases, with reading frame beginning at the first base. The time point tag for this specimen amounts to: resected brain tissue, or blood drawn just prior to surgery. The surgery cases with the highest brain T cell transcript signatures were chosen for TCR beta chain sequencing of brain tissue, and also of blood when blood was available. Before surgery, the patients had been given at least one anti-epileptic drug. TCR-sequenced patients were children with drug-resistant epilepsy due to tuberous sclerosis complex, focal cortical dysplasia, Rasmussen encephalitis or hemimegalencephaly. Blood was drawn right before the epilepsy surgery. Bulk genomic DNA was isolated from unsorted brain tissue and whole blood using the Monarch genomic DNA purification kit.

Overall results and qualifications from the work: Viral specificity was inferred solely from CDR3 sequence similarity, and the HCMV serostatus of the patients was not known. Sequencing depth differed between pre- and post-surgery blood, so clones missing from the pre-surgery sample may reflect undersampling.

The immunoSEQ assay was used to generate TCR beta chain sequences from genomic DNA. The source study handled its data this way. CDR3 sequences not starting with the conserved framework cysteine at position 104 were manually removed. To get clonality, the normalized Shannon's Diversity Index was subtracted from one, giving values from 0 (maximal diversity) to 1 (oligoclonal). Chi-squared comparison-of-proportions tests assessed whether the same CDR3 differed in frequency between samples, such as brain versus blood. Public clonotypes were found through immuneACCESS searches, while the VDJdb browser was used to judge similarity to known antiviral clonotypes. Entries here come from immuneACCESS through TCRdb and include only in-frame sequences with V and J called. Some clones fail to appear in such tables; in the studies checked, an unresolved V gene covers under half of the shortfall, and the cause of the remainder is unknown. Clonal size and the V and J genes are those of that table, whereas D and trimming came from the DNA. The sample has 55,000 to 80,000 clones on record, about 96% of them singletons. The top ten constitute more than 0.3% of the sample.

This clonotype was sampled from a boy under two years old with focal cortical dysplasia and intractable seizures. Recombination linked TRBV5-6 to TRBJ1-5, with a weak D call of TRBD1 (6 bases match). The sample was peripheral blood, taken at surgery. The DNA sequence is given as TGTGCCAGCAGCTTGGCCTTAGGGGGGGCAGGGCCCCAGCATTTT. Its protein product is CASSLALGGAGPQHF.